This TCR beta chain was found in a study of CD8+CD57+ T cells in acquired aplastic anemia. Study background: The mean DNA yield obtained from sorted CD4+ and CD8+ cells came to about 3.2 ug.

According to the study, genomic DNA was the template for TCR beta VDJ and CDR3 profiling. TCRdb reanalysed the reads using MiXCR and keeps one entry per CDR3 protein. Of about 98,000 distinct CDR3 sequences listed, roughly two thirds were seen once; the top ten hold 55% to 65%. This clonotype was seen only a few times. Before being chosen for sequencing, patients had shown CD8+CD57+ cell expansion by flow cytometry. Germline assignment: CDR1 DFQATT and CDR2 SNEGSKA (reference sequence). This CDR3 spans 13 amino acids. V lost 2 bases and J 2 bases, leaving 10 bases between the germline ends. The chain is built from TRBV20-1 and TRBJ2-7, with D perhaps matching TRBD1 (6 bases). This clonotype was sampled from a human donor with aplastic anemia. Sequencing was carried out using sorted CD4+, CD8+, or CD8+CD57+ T cells (not recorded which) from PBMCs. For the CDR3, the DNA is TGCAGTGCTAGACGGACAGCAGCCTACGAGCAGTACTTC. It encodes CSARRTAAYEQYF.